A single sample gave rise to the 6 T cell receptor beta chains below, sequenced in a study of blood T cell repertoires in COVID-19 (dated by TCRdb to about 2020). The library was prepared using the immunoSEQ multiplex PCR assay. Drawn from immuneACCESS, this table holds only the in-frame rearrangements with V and J called that TCRdb kept. Clones are partly lost; checked studies trace under half to an unresolved V gene and leave the rest unexplained. This sample has just under 90,000 clones in its table, and 70% to 90% of those were observed once. Around 0.47% of the sample comes from the top ten. The specimen sequenced was peripheral blood. The receptor set was obtained from a man between 60 and 75 years old with acute or convalescent COVID-19.

This chain joins TRBV3-1 (or the pseudogene TRBV3-2) and TRBJ1-2; 8 nucleotides line up with TRBD1. The CDR3 is 14 amino acids. Looked up from germline, CDR1 is LGHDT and CDR2 is YNNKEL (reference sequence). Trimming removed 2 bases from V and 4 bases from J; junction bases left unmatched: 3. CDR3 loop: CASSQQGASYGYTF. CDR3 bases: TGTGCCAGCAGCCAACAGGGGGCGAGCTATGGCTACACCTTC.

This clone was counted between two and nine times. The rearrangement links TRBV19 to TRBJ1-5; 7 nucleotides line up with TRBD1. V was clipped by 5 bases and J by 9 bases; unmatched bases: 13. The germline V gene encodes CDR1 LNHDA and CDR2 SQIVND (reference sequence). The CDR3 contains 15 residues. The CDR3 coding sequence is TGTGCCAGTAGTCCTAGGGGGCGAAATGACCGGCCCCAGCATTTT. This translates into CASSPRGRNDRPQHF.

The rearrangement uses TRBV7-9 and TRBJ2-7; TRBD1 might be the D (6 bases). The CDR3 is 13 residues long. Germline loops: CDR1 SEHNR, CDR2 FQNEAQ (reference sequence). Trimming took off 4 bases at V and 6 bases at J, with 13 bases between the two ends. The CDR3 protein is CASSYQGQLEQYF. CDR3 sequence (DNA): TGTGCCAGCAGCTATCAGGGGCAGCTCGAGCAGTACTTC.

This clone was seen only a few times. V usage is TRBV29-1 and J usage is TRBJ2-1, with 10 bases lining up with TRBD2. The germline V gene has CDR1 SQVTM and CDR2 ANQGSEA. This CDR3 is 14 amino acids long. V lost 7 bases and J lost 7; bases outside the gene matches: 10. In DNA form, the CDR3 reads TGCAGCGCTGCCCCTAGCGGGGGTCAAAATGAGCAGTTCTTC. This codes for CSAAPSGGQNEQFF.

The CDR3 sequence: CASSRRDRGFGEQYF. CDR3 nucleotides: TGTGCCAGCAGCCGCCGGGACAGGGGTTTTGGCGAGCAGTACTTC. V is TRBV11-3 and J is TRBJ2-7; the match to TRBD1 covers 10 bases. CDR3 size: 15 residues. The germline V gene has CDR1 SGHNT and CDR2 YENEEA. The V segment lost 5 bases and the J segment 6 bases; nucleotides outside the gene matches: 10.

The chain has TRBV20-1 and TRBJ2-2; D might be TRBD1 (6 bases). This CDR3 has 15 residues. Germline CDR1 is DFQATT and CDR2 is SNEGSKA (reference sequence). Trimming removed 3 bases at V and 1 base at J, with 12 bases between. The CDR3 here is CSASSQGKNTGELFF. The CDR3 bases are TGCAGTGCTAGTTCCCAGGGGAAGAACACCGGGGAGCTGTTTTTT.